This is a list of T cell receptor beta chains from one sample in a study of blood T cell repertoires in COVID-19. Clones were sequenced by immunoSEQ multiplex PCR, and TCRdb holds only the in-frame ones, with some missing. Altogether roughly 380,000 clones are present, around 85% being singletons, with the ten largest covering roughly 3.9%. Sequencing was performed on peripheral blood. The source is a woman between 18 and 30 years old with acute or convalescent COVID-19. The CDR3 runs from the conserved cysteine through the conserved F or W.

>TRBV28|TRBJ2-3|14
CASSRPGRAVTQYF
>TRBV19|TRBJ1-5|14
CASSRLRRDQPQHF
>TRBV19|TRBJ2-7|13
CASTRRSSYEQYF
>TRBV6-6|TRBJ2-2|14
CASSYETGWGELFF
>TRBV6-5|TRBJ2-7|13
CASSWSTGGEQYF
>TRBV9|TRBJ1-2|15
CASSVVGRGVDGYTF
>TRBV19|TRBJ1-6|15
CASSIGGIFNSPLHF
>TRBV19|TRBJ1-1|14
CASSTGTPRTEAFF
>TRBV6-1|TRBJ1-1|15
CASSEGGSGSTEAFF
>TRBV11-3|TRBJ2-1|15
CASSLVSGPNNEQFF